The next 29 T cell receptor beta chains were all read from a single sample in a study of response to subunit inactivated influenza vaccine. TCRdb processed the RT-PCR reads anew with MiXCR; each CDR3 protein has one entry. The sample yields approximately 160,000 distinct CDR3 sequences, over 8.5% seen once. Sequenced material: CD8+ T cells sorted from PBMCs, taken around 2 years after vaccination. The receptors originated from a man between 50 and 75 years old who received an inactivated influenza vaccine.

Comments on this clonotype: A read error is possible here, since a much larger clone lies one base away. J is TRBJ2-1 and V is TRBV20-1, with D maybe TRBD2 (5 bases). This CDR3 has 16 amino acids. Germline V lookup: CDR1 DFQATT, CDR2 SNEGSKA (reference sequence). The DNA of the CDR3 is TGCTGTGCTAGAGAAGCGGAAGGATTACTTTACAATGAGCAGTTCTTC. This encodes CCAREAEGLLYNEQFF.

This clonotype showed up many times. The V call is TRBV4-3, the J call TRBJ1-1; TRBD1 matches 9 bases. V lost 0 bases to trimming and J lost 0 bases; unmatched junction nucleotides: 5. The CDR3 is 17 amino acids. The germline CDR1 and CDR2 sequences are LGHNA and YSLEER. The CDR3 DNA is TGCGCCAGCAGCCAAGATGTCTGGACAGGGGTGAACACTGAAGCTTTCTTT. Translated, it gives CASSQDVWTGVNTEAFF.

This clonotype was detected ten times or more. The chain uses TRBV7-6 and TRBJ2-3; D not resolved. Trimming took 2 bases from V and 6 from J, leaving 9 bases between them. CDR3 length equals 13 residues. Germline assignment: CDR1 SGHVS and CDR2 FNYEAQ. The CDR3 bases are TGTGCCAGCAGCTTAATAAGGGCGGATACGCAGTATTTT. As protein: CASSLIRADTQYF.

This clonotype occurred many times. The rearrangement uses TRBV7-9 and TRBJ1-1; 7 bases line up with TRBD1. V dropped 6 bases and J dropped 2; count of bases not matched to a gene: 12. CDR3 length: 16 residues. Germline V gene sequence: CDR1 SEHNR, CDR2 FQNEAQ (reference sequence). DNA for the CDR3: TGTGCCAGCAGTTGGCCGGGACAGACATTTAACACTGAAGCTTTCTTT. Residues: CASSWPGQTFNTEAFF.

A word on this clonotype: Since a much larger clone is just one base distant, this may be a read error. V gene TRBV5-6 combines with J gene TRBJ2-7, with D unresolved. Per the germline V gene, CDR1 is SGHDT and CDR2 is YYEEEE. V was clipped by 8 bases and J by 2 bases, with 14 bases between them. The CDR3 sequence is 13 residues long. Here the CDR3 DNA reads TGTGCCAGGGGCCCCGGGCTAGCCTACGAGCAGTACTTC. Translating gives CARGPGLAYEQYF.

The J gene is TRBJ2-1, the V gene TRBV6-1; D is perhaps TRBD2 (6 bases). The CDR3 covers 17 residues. Trimming removed 5 bases at V and 4 bases at J, with 21 bases between. Germline values: CDR1 MNHNS, CDR2 SASEGT. The CDR3 DNA sequence: TGTGCCAGCAGTCTCCGGGCGGGGTCGGAAACGTACAATGAGCAGTTCTTC. Its protein is CASSLRAGSETYNEQFF.

In the case of this clonotype: A read error is possible here, since a much larger clone lies one base away. This is likely a read error, given that the CDR3 carries no conserved phenylalanine or tryptophan at its end. The chain recombines TRBV5-1 with TRBJ2-7, with D possibly matching TRBD1 (5 bases). Trimming removed 0 bases at V and 1 base at J, with 11 bases between. Germline V gene data show CDR1 as SGHRS and CDR2 as YFSETQ. This CDR3 spans 15 amino acids. CDR3 region: CASSLDWTTSYEQYL. Here the CDR3 DNA reads TGCGCCAGCAGCTTGGACTGGACAACTTCCTACGAGCAGTACCTC.

This clonotype appeared a single time. The junction does not match germline at one end; this may be a read error. J is TRBJ2-1 and V is TRBV12-3 or TRBV12-4; TRBD2 is a possible D gene (7 bases). This CDR3 region has 16 residues. The CDR3 DNA reads as TGTGCCAGCAGTTTTAGTGGGAGGGGGGCCCACAATGAGCAGATCTTC. This gives the protein CASSFSGRGAHNEQIF.

The chain joins TRBV9 to TRBJ2-1, with D unclear. Looked up from germline, CDR1 is SGDLS and CDR2 is YYNGEE. Trimming pared 3 bases from V and 9 bases from J, leaving 19 bases between. CDR3 length: 15 residues. The CDR3 sequence: CASSGARTTFSEQFF. The CDR3 DNA follows: TGTGCCAGCAGCGGAGCCCGGACGACGTTTAGTGAGCAGTTCTTC.

The J gene is TRBJ2-7, the V gene TRBV4-2; tentatively, D is TRBD2 (7 bases). Germline CDR1 is LGHNA and CDR2 is YNFKEQ. The CDR3 loop spans 17 amino acids. With 0 bases removed from V and 2 bases from J, the gap between germline ends came to 17 bases. CDR3 protein: CASSQDLKGGTTYEQYF. The CDR3, as DNA: TGTGCCAGCAGCCAAGATCTCAAGGGGGGGACGACCTACGAGCAGTACTTC.

This clonotype was counted only a few times. The chain couples TRBV5-5 to TRBJ1-1; unclear D gene. V was trimmed by 4 bases and J by 0 bases, leaving 10 bases between them. The germline V gene has CDR1 SGHKS and CDR2 YYEKEE (reference sequence). This CDR3 is built from 14 residues. CDR3 nucleotide sequence: TGTGCCAGCAGCGCCCCCACAGTGAACACTGAAGCTTTCTTT. Translated: CASSAPTVNTEAFF.

DNA of the CDR3: TGCAGTGCTAGAGAGAGCCAGGGGCCCACAGATACGCAGTATTTT. Protein sequence: CSARESQGPTDTQYF. This chain joins TRBV20-1 and TRBJ2-3; the D gene is possibly TRBD1 (6 bases). V lost 0 bases and J 2 bases, leaving 12 bases between the germline ends. The CDR3 is made up of 15 amino acids. Germline-derived CDR1 and CDR2 are DFQATT and SNEGSKA (reference sequence).

This clonotype was detected a few times. The rearrangement joins TRBV28 to TRBJ2-2; no clear D gene. V lost 4 bases and J 0 bases, leaving 15 bases between the germline ends. The CDR3 covers 17 residues. The germline V gene has CDR1 MDHEN and CDR2 SYDVKM. The CDR3 nucleotides read TGTGCCAGCAGTTCCCCTTCCCGGCAGTCGAACACCGGGGAGCTGTTTTTT. Protein product: CASSSPSRQSNTGELFF.

V is TRBV5-1 and J is TRBJ2-2, with a possible D match to TRBD2 (6 bases). Between the trimmed V and J ends, which lost 4 bases and 1 base, there was a span of 11 bases. The CDR3 extends over 15 amino acids. Germline V gives CDR1 SGHRS, CDR2 YFSETQ. Here the CDR3 DNA reads TGCGCCAGCAGCGGAGGGGCCTGGAACACCGGGGAGCTGTTTTTT. It translates to CASSGGAWNTGELFF.

This clonotype was seen at least ten times. The chain recombines TRBV15 with TRBJ2-1; 7 nucleotides align to TRBD2. V was clipped by 0 bases and J by 8 bases; unmatched bases: 7. From germline, CDR1 is LNHNV and CDR2 YYDKDF (reference sequence). The CDR3 covers 15 residues. The CDR3 DNA follows: TGTGCCACCAGCAGAGAAGCGGGGACGGAGCATGAGCAGTTCTTC. Protein sequence: CATSREAGTEHEQFF.

This clonotype showed up many times. The chain recombines TRBV5-6 with TRBJ1-2; TRBD1 matches 7 bases. V lost 3 bases, J lost 7 bases, and 6 bases stayed unmatched. Looked up from germline, CDR1 is SGHDT and CDR2 is YYEEEE. This CDR3 comprises 13 residues. CDR3 sequence: CASSWRGQSGYTF. For the CDR3, the DNA is TGTGCCAGCAGCTGGAGGGGGCAGTCTGGCTACACCTTC.

This clonotype has a handful of counts. Here the CDR3 reads CASSLGVLGNNQPQHF. Here the CDR3 DNA reads TGTGCCAGCAGTTTAGGTGTTCTGGGGAACAATCAGCCCCAGCATTTT. The chain combines TRBV12-3 or TRBV12-4 with TRBJ1-5, with D uncertain. V was cut by 1 base and J by 3 bases, with 13 bases left in between. CDR3 length equals 16 residues.

In DNA, the CDR3 is TGCGCCAGCAGCGAGACAGGGTTTTGGGACCAAGAGACCCAGTACTTC. It translates to CASSETGFWDQETQYF. V usage is TRBV5-1 and J usage is TRBJ2-5, with 7 positions matching TRBD1. CDR3 length equals 16 residues. The J segment lost 0 bases and the V segment lost 4 bases, leaving 9 bases of the junction unmatched. Germline CDR1 and CDR2: SGHRS and YFSETQ.

The rearrangement joins TRBV28 to TRBJ2-1, with 11 nucleotides matching TRBD2. V lost 3 bases to trimming and J lost 4 bases; unmatched junction nucleotides: 2. The germline CDR1 and CDR2 sequences are MDHEN and SYDVKM. The CDR3 is 15 residues long. The CDR3: CASSFRLAGYNEQFF. The CDR3 DNA sequence: TGTGCCAGCAGTTTTCGACTAGCGGGGTACAATGAGCAGTTCTTC.

This chain joins TRBV28 and TRBJ1-5; D is ambiguous. V lost 3 bases and J 3 bases, leaving 9 bases between the germline ends. Germline CDR1 is MDHEN and CDR2 is SYDVKM. This CDR3 contains 14 residues. The CDR3 bases are TGTGCCAGCAGTTTTTGGGCGCTCAATCAGCCCCAGCATTTT. Translation gives CASSFWALNQPQHF.

This clonotype has just a few counts. The chain couples TRBV9 to TRBJ1-1; unclear D gene. Germline V gene data show CDR1 as SGDLS and CDR2 as YYNGEE. This CDR3 region has 14 residues. Trimming cost V 0 bases and J 5 bases, with 11 bases left between them. The CDR3 region is CASSVGSGYTEAFF. The CDR3 region has the DNA TGTGCCAGCAGCGTAGGGAGTGGGTATACTGAAGCTTTCTTT.

This clonotype was detected only a few times. The rearrangement joins TRBV20-1 to TRBJ1-1; D unclear. The CDR3 is 12 residues long. CDR1 and CDR2 from the germline V gene are DFQATT and SNEGSKA (reference sequence). The CDR3 spells CSPTRVGTEAFF. Written as DNA, the CDR3 is TGCAGCCCTACTAGGGTTGGGACTGAAGCTTTCTTT.

This clonotype appeared a few times. The rearrangement uses TRBV7-8 and TRBJ2-3, with D perhaps TRBD2 (6 bases). Between the trimmed V and J ends, which lost 4 bases and 1 base, there was a span of 9 bases. This CDR3 contains 14 residues. The V gene's germline CDR1 is SGHVS and CDR2 FQNEAQ. The CDR3 DNA reads as TGTGCCAGCAGCTCCGGGACTGGCACAGATACGCAGTATTTT. Translating gives CASSSGTGTDTQYF.

The CDR3 loop reads CASSLTGMAATNEKLFF. In nucleotides, the CDR3 is TGTGCCAGCAGTCTAACAGGGATGGCCGCAACTAATGAAAAACTGTTTTTT. This rearrangement joins TRBV2 to TRBJ1-4; maybe TRBD1 (6 bases). Germline loops: CDR1 SNHLY, CDR2 FYNNEI. CDR3 size: 17 residues. With 5 bases removed from V and 0 bases from J, the gap between germline ends came to 16 bases.

The table lists this clonotype with a few counts. The chain recombines TRBV20-1 with TRBJ2-7; D is perhaps TRBD1 or TRBD2 (5 bases each). The ends were cut back, 4 bases at V and 2 bases at J, with 9 bases in the middle. Looked up from germline, CDR1 is DFQATT and CDR2 is SNEGSKA (reference sequence). The CDR3 spans 12 residues. This CDR3 reads CSAKGRAYEQYF. CDR3 in DNA: TGCAGTGCTAAGGGGAGAGCCTACGAGCAGTACTTC.

This clonotype was found a few times. This chain joins TRBV19 and TRBJ2-1; perhaps TRBD2 as D (5 bases). Germline lookup yields CDR1 LNHDA and CDR2 SQIVND (reference sequence). The CDR3 is 15 amino acids. Trimming shortened V by 0 bases and J by 3 bases, and 9 bases separated the two germline ends. The DNA for the CDR3 is TGTGCCAGTAGTATAGACGGCGGAGGCTACAATGAGCAGTTCTTC. Its protein is CASSIDGGGYNEQFF.

This clonotype has more than one count but fewer than ten. The chain is built from TRBV27 and TRBJ2-1; D call uncertain. The germline V and J ends were trimmed by 6 bases and 4 bases, with 16 bases remaining between them. The CDR3 length is 15 residues. Germline CDR1 reads MNHEY; CDR2 reads SMNVEV (reference sequence). The CDR3 coding sequence is TGTGCCAGCAGGCCCGTGGCACCAGTATACAATGAGCAGTTCTTC. This codes for CASRPVAPVYNEQFF.

In its sample, this clonotype was seen a few times. This chain uses TRBV20-1 with TRBJ2-7; tentatively, D is TRBD2 (6 bases). The CDR3 runs 15 residues. V was shortened by 6 bases and J by 3 bases, with 21 bases between the two germline ends. Germline V gene data show CDR1 as DFQATT and CDR2 as SNEGSKA (reference sequence). CDR3 nucleotides: TGCAGTGCCTCAACTAGACGGGACTTTTTCTACGAGCAGTACTTC. Its protein product is CSASTRRDFFYEQYF.

In its sample, this clonotype was seen many times. The chain is built from TRBV5-1 and TRBJ1-1; possibly TRBD1 for D (5 bases). Trimming took 4 bases from V and 2 from J, leaving 12 bases between them. The germline V gene encodes CDR1 SGHRS and CDR2 YFSETQ. This CDR3 is 14 amino acids long. This chain's CDR3 is CASSRKDTNTEAFF. CDR3 in DNA: TGCGCCAGCAGCAGGAAGGACACCAACACTGAAGCTTTCTTT.